This T cell receptor (beta chain) was found in a study of graft-versus-host responses after intestinal transplantation. Study details: All recipients were transplanted with multivisceral, liver-intestinal, or isolated intestinal grafts. All recipients got anti-thymocyte globulin induction, then tacrolimus and steroids for about 3 years.

Remarks on this clone: The antigen remains undetermined.

This CDR3 has 13 residues. Trimming stripped 0 bases from V and 6 bases from J, with 9 bases between. The germline V gene has CDR1 SGHTS and CDR2 YDEGEE. The assay was immunoSEQ multiplex PCR, and TCRdb's table has in-frame clones only and misses some. In the table there are about 90,000 clones, 80% to 95% of which are singletons. This TCR was recovered from a human donor who was the organ donor for an intestinal transplant. J is TRBJ1-1 and V is TRBV5-8, with D possibly TRBD1 on 5 matching bases. The sample consisted of unstimulated CD8+ T cells sorted from spleen or lymph node cells, taken before transplant. The DNA for the CDR3 is TGTGCCAGCAGCTTGGCCGGAGGGGCTGAAGCTTTCTTT. This encodes CASSLAGGAEAFF.